This T cell receptor (beta chain) was identified during a study of breast tumors, draining lymph nodes, adjacent tissues. Findings and caveats of the study: The lymph node origin of tumor T cells was framed as consistent with a hypothesis, not demonstrated. Findings are consistent with lymph node origin and intratumoral expansion of most tumor T cells.

CDR1 MRHNA and CDR2 SNTAGT come from the germline V gene. Trimming removed 3 bases at V and 5 bases at J, with 9 bases between. This CDR3 contains 13 residues. Of note for this clonotype: The antigen is undetermined.

One entry per CDR3 protein results from TCRdb running MiXCR on the multiplex PCR reads. The sample records about 63,000 distinct CDR3 sequences, roughly 50% being singletons. J is TRBJ2-3 and V is TRBV6-4; perhaps TRBD1 as D (6 bases). This receptor was obtained from a female donor with breast cancer. Some clones in this sample may be carry-over from other donors' samples. Specimen: breast tumor tissue. The CDR3 loop reads CASSEQGVDTQYF. The CDR3 nucleotides read TGTGCCAGCAGTGAACAGGGAGTAGATACGCAGTATTTT.